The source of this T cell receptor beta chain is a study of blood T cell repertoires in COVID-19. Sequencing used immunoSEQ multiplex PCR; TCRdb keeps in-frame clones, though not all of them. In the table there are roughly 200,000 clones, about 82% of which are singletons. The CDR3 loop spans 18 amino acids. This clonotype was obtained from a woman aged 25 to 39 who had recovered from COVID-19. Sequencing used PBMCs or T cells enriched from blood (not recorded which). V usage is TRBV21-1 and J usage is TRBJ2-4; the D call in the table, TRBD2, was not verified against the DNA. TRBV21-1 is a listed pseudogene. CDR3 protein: CASNPGLAGKRAKNIQYF. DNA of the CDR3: TGTGCCAGCAACCCGGGACTAGCGGGAAAGCGTGCCAAAAACATTCAGTACTTC.